This entry is about one T cell receptor beta chain. The antigen this receptor binds is unknown. Qualities for individual bases were not recorded, and no much larger clone is one base off. The cohort was made up of several hundred healthy bone marrow donors. At the time of sampling, all cohort members were nominally healthy, though unrecorded immune exposures were likely present. The donor was CMV seronegative and was included in the group of about 400 seronegative cohort members. A peripheral blood sample was provided by each donor, and peripheral blood mononuclear cells were used for TCR beta sequencing. Genomic DNA extraction from the blood cell samples was performed with the Qiagen DNeasy Blood Extraction Kit. The data are from a study of cytomegalovirus exposure and HLA in healthy donors (TCRdb year 2017). Regarding the study in general: An earlier analysis of some 500 of the donors reported roughly 270 Gb of sequence data and about 100 million unique TCR beta sequences from 150 million to 200 million T cells. Among the roughly 400 genotyped donors, around 81% belonged to the genetic ancestry cluster associated with self-reported Caucasian donors. Along with the 666-subject first cohort, a separate validation cohort of around 110 different subjects was used. In a later genetic analysis, genome-wide SNP genotypes for about three fifths of the roughly 670 donors were used, and that subset was treated as a discovery cohort. Rather than using new phenotypic data, the later analysis identified candidate immune exposures from TCR beta sequences and from how often those sequences occurred across donors. In a later analysis, previously published TCR beta repertoires from 500 to 750 donors were re-analyzed and high-resolution HLA genotyping was added so that TCR occurrence patterns could be studied. Typing coverage varied by locus: about 629-630 donors for A, B, C, DRB1 and DQB1; around 560 for DQA1; more than 600 for DPA1; some 470 for DPB1. The study profiled the T cell repertoires of hundreds of subjects by immunosequencing and related them to cytomegalovirus serostatus. The aim of the study was to test whether cataloging public T cell receptors could identify signatures of past pathogen exposure. Roughly 290 gigabases of sequencing data and roughly 81 million unique TCR sequences made up an early release that covered 500 to 700 HLA-typed donors. All discovery cohort repertoires had been generated using a single sequencing platform. HLA typing included class I and class II loci at four-digit resolution. Alongside the repertoire data, information on donor age, sex, ethnicity and CMV serostatus was compiled. A handful of DR-DQ haplotypes were handled as single units for association and clustering because linkage in the cohort was strong. Among some 410 genotyped donors of the cohort, an average of roughly 240,000 unique TCR beta nucleotide sequences were sequenced per donor, 15% to 20% of them non-productive. To predict cytomegalovirus infection status, the study brought together high-throughput TCR immunosequencing, statistical association of individual TCRs with disease status, and machine learning. In an earlier analysis of a few hundred of the donors, high-throughput TCR beta sequencing was used to judge whether each TCR beta V gene segment behaved as functional or pseudogenic.

The paper's findings and limits, for the study overall: Linkage disequilibrium might explain the correlated functional status among segregating V segments, but an unknown experimental factor could not be ruled out. In an earlier analysis of fewer than 700 of the donors, most TCR beta V segments appeared in productive rearrangements about 90% or about 30% of the time, broadly matching IMGT annotations. According to a later genetic analysis, donors in an Asian-associated ancestry cluster had fewer N-insertions in productive TCRs than the approximately 710-donor mean. The classifier was reported to diagnose cytomegalovirus status with high specificity and sensitivity in both the original cohort and the validation cohort. It was suggested by the authors that the approach could potentially be generalized to other disease states and immunological phenotypes. Roughly uniform sequencing depth across donors was assumed in presence/absence analyses, although this assumption may not hold. In this cohort, only TCR beta chains were sequenced, and detectable features were limited by the absence of alpha or paired-chain data. When HLA alleles, especially DR and DQ, strongly co-occurred, TCR associations were difficult to assign to individual alleles. In a later analysis, TCR association rates were found to vary across HLA loci, with the most associated TCRs seen for DRB1 alleles and the fewest for HLA-C alleles. The study listed 150 to 200 TCR beta chains as associated with cytomegalovirus. A further reported finding was that TCR beta sequences accurately predicted the HLA-A and HLA-B alleles for most subjects in the first cohort. Compared with equally common non-associated chains, HLA-associated TCR beta chains in a later analysis were more clonally expanded and had lower generation probabilities. In a later analysis, most CMV-associated TCR beta chains were found to appear HLA-restricted, with HLA associations seemingly driven largely by CMV exposure. In a later genetic analysis, a missense DCLRE1C variant was associated with V-gene and J-gene trimming of TCR beta chains, and the association was replicated in an independent cohort. A group of highly shared sequence variants was considered likely to be a technical artifact of the sequencing pipeline. Most TCR sequences were seen in very few donors, while some public TCRs were found in many individuals. A later analysis associated 15,000 or so TCR beta sequences with specific HLA alleles at a false discovery rate of 0.05. Because HLA typing was missing for some donors at each locus, association tests included only the typed subset. A few of the identified cytomegalovirus-associated TCR beta chains were confirmed in vitro to be specific for cytomegalovirus antigens. A later analysis reported that several top co-occurrence clusters appeared linked to parvovirus B19, influenza, CMV and Epstein-Barr virus. Because counts were too low, 15 or so rarely observed V segments, including chromosome 9 orphons, were excluded from the earlier analysis of fewer than 650 of the donors. The only immune exposure information available for the cohort was CMV serostatus.

Library method: the immunoSEQ multiplex PCR assay. For the multiplex PCR, a mixture combining 60 forward primers for TCR Vbeta segments and 13 reverse primers for TCR Jbeta segments was used. The CDR3 region of rearranged TCR beta genes was amplified from genomic DNA by a multiplex PCR assay. On the Illumina HiSeq System, the amplified TCR beta libraries were sequenced as 87-base-pair reads. In the original analysis: A later analysis counted about 76 million unique TCR beta chains across the 666 repertoires, and 9 million to 14 million of these chains were shared by at least two donors. To remove PCR and sequencing errors, raw reads were error-corrected and collapsed into unique sequences using a nearest-neighbor algorithm that merged closely related sequences. V, D and J gene segments were assigned by aligning CDR3 sequences to IMGT reference sequences. For a sequence to be retained, at least a six-nucleotide match to both a V gene segment and a J gene segment was required. A rearrangement was called productive if the CDR3 had no stop codons and remained in frame with V and J, and every other rearrangement was called non-productive. Following IMGT convention, CDR3 was defined as the stretch from the second conserved V-encoded cysteine to the conserved J-encoded phenylalanine. The earlier analysis of a few hundred of the donors excluded any sequence lacking an unambiguous match to a single V gene segment. An earlier analysis of roughly 590 of the donors called V segments functional above 56.7% productive rearrangements and segregating when the between-donor standard deviation exceeded 5%. A statistical classification framework was developed to diagnose cytomegalovirus status using the catalog of TCR beta chain sequences. In a later analysis, TCR nucleotide sequences were compared against IMGT/GENE-DB human TR gene sequences so that V and J genes could be assigned. The TCRdist pipeline was used in a later analysis to assign CDR3 sequences and most-parsimonious VDJ recombination scenarios. A later analysis defined each TCR beta chain by its CDR3 amino acid sequence plus V-gene family, and excluded reads lacking a unique V-gene family. In a later analysis, 500 to 650 highly shared, low-generation-probability nucleotide sequences were removed to address suspected cross-contamination and a sequencing artifact. In a later analysis, a clonal expansion index for each public chain was calculated from normalized within-repertoire ranks of inferred template counts. Generation probabilities in a later analysis came from a VDJ recombination model fitted to out-of-frame rearrangements, and those results were checked against IGoR. In a later analysis, TCR-TCR, TCR-HLA and TCR-CMV co-occurrence was scored with hypergeometric tests, and a repertoire-size bias correction was applied to TCR pairs. A later analysis estimated false discovery rates by permuting HLA or CMV assignments 20 times. A later analysis grouped co-occurring TCRs with DBSCAN, adding TCRdist sequence similarity when clustering within HLA-allele-positive subsets. Co-occurrence clustering excluded repertoires with fewer than 30,000 or more than 120,000 public chains, plus five with anomalous nucleotide sharing. In its TCRdb copy, this immuneACCESS table keeps in-frame sequences only and misses some clones. Where compared with another copy, unresolved V genes explain less than half of these, and the others have no known cause. That table supplies the V and J calls and clone size; D and trimming were determined from the DNA. This sample gives 150,000 to 200,000 clones in total; almost 85% of them show up just once. Of the sample, 0.26% is held by the ten largest clones.

The origin of this receptor is a boy between 10 and 17 years old in good health and CMV-seronegative. Material: PBMCs.

CDR3 reads: CASSSVLLPEMRIEQFF. At the DNA level, the sequence is TGCGCCAGCTCGTCCGTTCTCCTACCCGAGATGCGTATTGAGCAGTTCTTC. The sequence links TRBV4-1 to TRBJ2-1; a confident D gene designation cannot be given. V and J are truncated by 8 bases and 9 bases respectively, leaving an intervening sequence of 29 bases. CDR3 length: 17 amino acids, cysteine to phenylalanine. The entry retains the CDR3 DNA only, 51 bases that are in frame from base 1. Per the germline V gene, MGHRA is the CDR1 and YSYEKL is the CDR2.